Presented here are 9 T cell receptor beta chains from one specimen sequenced in a study of T cells in women clearing cervical HPV infection. Clones were sequenced by immunoSEQ multiplex PCR, and TCRdb holds only the in-frame ones, with some missing. The table lists approximately 38,000 clones. Sequenced: blood buffy coat. The receptor source for this set is a woman between 18 and 75 years old with a cervical HPV16 infection that either progressed to CIN3+ or cleared (not recorded which).

Comments on this clone: The CDR3 end lies 3 residues beyond the end of the read and is filled in from the germline J gene. This chain links TRBV7-7 with TRBJ2-7; 8 nucleotides match TRBD1. Per the germline V gene, CDR1 is SSHAT and CDR2 is FNYEAQ (reference sequence). V was clipped by 8 bases and J by 6 bases; unmatched bases: 9. The CDR3 is 13 residues long. CDR3 in amino acids: CASGSGQGTEQYF. The CDR3 DNA, read in part, is TGTGCCAGCGGCTCTGGACAGGGAACCGAG. Full variable domain (missing parts from reference TRBV7-7 and TRBJ2-7): GAGVSQSPRYKVTKRGQDVTLRCDPISSHATLYWYQQALGQGPEFLTYFNYEAQPDKSGLPSDRFSAERPEGSISTLTIQRTEQRDSAMYRCASGSGQGTEQYFGPGTRLTVT.

A note on this clone: The CDR3 extends 3 residues past the end of the read, so its final part is completed from the germline J gene. The chain carries TRBV20-1 and TRBJ2-3; D remains unclear. Germline assignment: CDR1 DFQATT and CDR2 SNEGSKA (reference sequence). The CDR3 loop spans 13 amino acids. V lost 3 bases and J lost 1, with 8 bases in between. The CDR3 bases that were read are TGCAGTGCTAGTCGGCAGGGCACAGATACG. It codes for CSASRQGTDT. The complete CDR3 reads CSASRQGTDTQYF.

As concerns this clone: The sequence runs out 3 residues before the end of the CDR3; the remainder is reconstructed from the germline J gene. The chain joins TRBV4-1 to TRBJ1-5; the D gene is possibly TRBD1 (6 bases). This CDR3 region has 17 residues. V lost 2 bases to trimming and J lost 2 bases, with 16 bases between them. Per the germline V gene, CDR1 is MGHRA and CDR2 is YSYEKL. CDR3 loop: CASSQSGSRTGNQPQHF. The CDR3 bases that were read are TGCGCCAGCAGCCAATCGGGGAGCCGGACAGGCAATCAGCCC.

A remark on this clone: The CDR3 extends 3 residues past the end of the read, so its final part is completed from the germline J gene. The V call is TRBV20-1, the J call TRBJ2-1, with TRBD2 matching over 11 bases. V shed 0 bases, J shed 7 bases, and the junction held 14 bases outside the gene matches. The germline V gene encodes CDR1 DFQATT and CDR2 SNEGSKA (reference sequence). The CDR3 is 18 residues long. The covered CDR3 bases are TGCAGTGCTAGAGATAGGGTAGCGGGGGGGCTTGTGGTGAATGAG. The encoded protein is CSARDRVAGGLVVNE. The CDR3 reads in full as CSARDRVAGGLVVNEQFF.

In the case of this clone: The CDR3 is cut off 3 residues early in the read; its end comes from the germline J gene. This chain joins TRBV12-5 and TRBJ2-3; TRBD1 is a possible D gene (5 bases). Germline loops: CDR1 LGHNT, CDR2 FRNRAP. Trimming pared 6 bases from V and 0 bases from J, leaving 13 bases between. The CDR3 totals 15 residues. CDR3 DNA, as far as it was read: TGTGCTAGTGGGGAAGGGGCCAGTAGCACAGATACG. Amino acids: CASGEGASSTDT. The entire CDR3 is CASGEGASSTDTQYF.

In the case of this clone: The CDR3 extends 3 residues past the end of the read, so its final part is completed from the germline J gene. This sequence joins TRBV19 and TRBJ2-4, with TRBD2 as a possible D gene (6 bases). CDR3 length equals 14 residues. Germline V gives CDR1 LNHDA, CDR2 SQIVND (reference sequence). The chain's CDR3 is CASKRAPKDYGQYF. CDR3 bases read: TGTGCCAGTAAGAGGGCCCCCAAGGACTATGGT.

A word on this clone: The CDR3 end falls 3 residues outside the read, so it is completed with the germline J gene. The chain joins TRBV2 to TRBJ2-3; TRBD2 might be the D (6 bases). The V end lost 9 bases, the J end lost 3 bases, and 19 bases lay between the germline ends. Germline assignment: CDR1 SNHLY and CDR2 FYNNEI. CDR3 length: 15 residues. CDR3 bases read: TGTGCCAGTGGCGGGGTGGCCGCCGGGACAGATACG. As protein: CASGGVAAGTDT. The complete CDR3 sequence is CASGGVAAGTDTQYF.

In the case of this clone: The read falls 3 residues short of the CDR3 end, and the missing part is taken from the germline J gene. The rearrangement uses TRBV5-4 and TRBJ2-1; a possible D gene is TRBD1 (8 bases). The length of the CDR3 is 15 residues. Trimming left V 4 bases short and J 2 bases short, with 13 bases between. Germline lookup yields CDR1 SGHNT and CDR2 YYREEE (reference sequence). The CDR3 region is CASSPQGGTYNEQFF. The CDR3 DNA, read in part, is TGTGCCAGCAGCCCACAGGGGGGGACCTACAATGAG.

With regard to this clone: This sample includes further DNA sequences coding for the same CDR3. The covered CDR3 bases are TGCGCCTCCGGAGGGGGCGGCTCTGGAAACACC. It translates to CASGGGGSGNT. The complete CDR3 reads CASGGGGSGNTIYF. This chain links TRBV5-1 with TRBJ1-3, with 7 nucleotides matching TRBD1. The DNA ends 3 residues before the CDR3 does, and the rest of the CDR3 is filled in from the germline J gene. CDR1 and CDR2 (germline): SGHRS, YFSETQ. The CDR3 has 14 amino acids. The V gene end was trimmed by 10 bases and the J gene end by 0 bases; junction bases not matched to a gene: 7.